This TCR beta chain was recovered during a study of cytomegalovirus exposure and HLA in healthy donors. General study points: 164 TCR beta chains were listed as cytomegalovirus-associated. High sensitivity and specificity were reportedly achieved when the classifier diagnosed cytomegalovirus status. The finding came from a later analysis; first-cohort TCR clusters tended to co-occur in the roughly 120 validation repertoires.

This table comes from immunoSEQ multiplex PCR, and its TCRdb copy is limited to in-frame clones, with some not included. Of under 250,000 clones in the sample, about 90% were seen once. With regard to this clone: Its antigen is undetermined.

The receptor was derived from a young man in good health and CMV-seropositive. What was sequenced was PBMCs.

The CDR3, as DNA: TGTGCCAGCAGTTACGGCGGGCTCGGGGGGGAGCAGTACTTC. Its protein is CASSYGGLGGEQYF. This sequence joins TRBV6-5 and TRBJ2-7, with 7 bases fitting TRBD2. The CDR3 spans 14 residues. The V and J ends lost 2 bases and 7 bases, in that order; junction bases with no gene match: 8. Germline lookup yields CDR1 MNHEY and CDR2 SVGAGI.